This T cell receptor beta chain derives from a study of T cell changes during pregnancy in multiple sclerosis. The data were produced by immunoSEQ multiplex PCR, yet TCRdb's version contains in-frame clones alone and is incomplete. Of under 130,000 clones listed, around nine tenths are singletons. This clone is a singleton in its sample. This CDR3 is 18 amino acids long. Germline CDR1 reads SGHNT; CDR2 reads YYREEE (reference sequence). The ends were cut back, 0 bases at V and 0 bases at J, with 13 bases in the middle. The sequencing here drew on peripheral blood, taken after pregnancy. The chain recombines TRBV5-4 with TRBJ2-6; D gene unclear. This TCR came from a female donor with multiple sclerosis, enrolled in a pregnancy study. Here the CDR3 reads CASSLARQVRSGANVLTF. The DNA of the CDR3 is TGTGCCAGCAGCTTGGCCCGTCAGGTACGCTCTGGGGCCAACGTCCTGACTTTC.